A single sample is the source of the 9 T cell receptor beta chains below, sequenced in a study of blood T cells in healthy people across ages. It was with a sample-barcoded 5' primer and a J-beta primer mix that a second PCR of about 6 to 12 cycles was run. MiXCR was run by TCRdb on the 5' RACE reads, yielding one entry per CDR3 protein. The sample lists over a million distinct CDR3 sequences, 40% to 50% occurring once. Sequenced input: blood. Receptor source: a woman aged 18 to 35 in good health.

The chain combines TRBV10-3 with TRBJ1-2, with 10 bases matching TRBD1. The CDR3 consists of 16 residues. Germline values: CDR1 ENHRY, CDR2 SYGVKD. J gave up 2 bases and V 7 bases, and 10 bases lay outside the gene matches. The chain's CDR3 is CAIKSGEDRGNYGYTF. CDR3 sequence (DNA): TGTGCCATCAAGAGCGGAGAGGACAGGGGGAACTATGGCTACACCTTC.

This chain connects TRBV18 to TRBJ2-7, with a tentative D call TRBD2 (5 bases). The germline V gene has CDR1 KGHSH and CDR2 LQKENI. V dropped 4 bases and J dropped 0 bases, with 13 bases sitting between them. The CDR3 has 15 residues. The CDR3 sequence: CASSLPHSVSYEQYF. CDR3 DNA: TGTGCCAGCTCACTCCCGCATAGCGTCTCCTACGAGCAGTACTTC.

This clonotype was counted a few times. The chain combines TRBV7-9 with TRBJ1-4; D is undetermined. Trimming removed 1 base from V and 8 bases from J, with 20 bases in between. CDR3 length: 17 amino acids. Germline lookup yields CDR1 SEHNR and CDR2 FQNEAQ (reference sequence). This CDR3 is CASSLGRQREVAEKLFF. The CDR3 DNA reads TGTGCCAGCAGCTTAGGACGGCAAAGGGAAGTAGCGGAAAAACTGTTTTTT.

V gene TRBV4-1 combines with J gene TRBJ1-5, with 12 bases fitting TRBD1. The CDR3 loop spans 16 amino acids. Trimming at V came to 4 bases and at J to 7 bases, leaving 8 bases not matched to a gene. Germline V lookup: CDR1 MGHRA, CDR2 YSYEKL. Written as DNA, the CDR3 is TGCGCCAGCAGCCCACCGGGACAGGGGGCAAAGCAGCCCCAGCATTTT. Its translation: CASSPPGQGAKQPQHF.

Notes on this clonotype: Germline and junction disagree at one end, which may indicate a read error. The chain combines TRBV10-1 with TRBJ2-1; 10 nucleotides agree with TRBD1. The CDR3 is 14 residues long. From germline, CDR1 is WNHNN and CDR2 SYGVQD (reference sequence). CDR3 DNA sequence: TGCGCCGGCAGCCAAAGACAGGGGGCGGGTGAGCAGTTCTTC. This sequence encodes CAGSQRQGAGEQFF.

The chain links TRBV29-1 to TRBJ1-1; a weak D match, TRBD1 (6 bases). The CDR3 extends over 16 amino acids. Trimming stripped 3 bases from V and 1 base from J, with 18 bases between. Germline loops: CDR1 SQVTM, CDR2 ANQGSEA. The CDR3 loop is CSVDEPRGGRNTEAFF. CDR3 in DNA: TGCAGCGTTGATGAGCCTAGGGGGGGACGGAACACTGAAGCTTTCTTT.

The V gene is TRBV7-8, the J gene TRBJ2-4, with 8 bases fitting TRBD2. The J call is doubtful: the DNA matches TRBJ2-5 better. The CDR3 has 16 residues. The germline V gene has CDR1 SGHVS and CDR2 FQNEAQ. The CDR3 reads CASSLGASGHQETQYF. In DNA, the CDR3 is TGTGCCAGCAGCTTAGGGGCTAGCGGGCACCAAGAGACCCAGTACTTC.

DNA for the CDR3: TGTGCCATCAGTGAGTCCGGGGATGTAAAAAACACTGAAGCTTTCTTT. It translates to CAISESGDVKNTEAFF. The chain joins TRBV10-3 to TRBJ1-1, with D unresolved. The CDR3 extends over 16 amino acids. From germline, CDR1 is ENHRY and CDR2 SYGVKD. Trimming cost V 0 bases and J 2 bases, with 13 bases left between them.

The chain links TRBV5-1 to TRBJ1-6; no clear D. The V end was cut by 0 bases, the J end by 14 bases, with 18 bases between. The V gene's germline CDR1 is SGHRS and CDR2 YFSETQ. The CDR3 is 15 amino acids. The CDR3 here is CASSLDLATLPALHF. Written as DNA, the CDR3 is TGCGCCAGCAGCTTGGATTTGGCCACTCTTCCCGCCCTCCACTTT.